A single sample gave rise to the 9 T cell receptor beta chains below, sequenced in a study of T cells in localized non-small cell lung cancer. Sequencing used immunoSEQ multiplex PCR; TCRdb keeps in-frame clones, though not all of them. The table lists 45,000 to 55,000 clones, just over 85% of them singletons. The source material was peripheral blood, sampled before any cancer treatment. Source of these receptors: a male donor at least 60 years old with stage III squamous cell lung carcinoma.

The V and J genes are TRBV19 and TRBJ1-2, with D tentatively TRBD1 (6 bases). The V end was cut by 8 bases, the J end by 8 bases, with 12 bases between. Germline V gene lookup returns CDR1 LNHDA and CDR2 SQIVND (reference sequence). The CDR3 length is 11 residues. For the CDR3, the DNA is TGTGCCAGTTATTCAGGGGACGGCTACACCTTC. It is translated as CASYSGDGYTF.

This sequence joins TRBV7-8 and TRBJ2-1; the match to TRBD2 covers 11 bases. This CDR3 comprises 15 residues. V lost 5 bases, J lost 8 bases, and 8 bases stayed unmatched. Germline V gene data show CDR1 as SGHVS and CDR2 as FQNEAQ. The CDR3 spells CASSPGLAESDEQFF. CDR3 nucleotides: TGTGCCAGCAGCCCGGGACTAGCGGAGAGCGATGAGCAGTTCTTC. Based on the CDR3 plus reference TRBV7-8 and TRBJ2-1, the full variable domain is GAGVSQSPRYKVAKRGQDVALRCDPISGHVSLFWYQQALGQGPEFLTYFQNEAQLDKSGLPSDRFFAERPEGSVSTLKIQRTQQEDSAVYLCASSPGLAESDEQFFGPGTRLTVL.

The chain employs TRBV30 and TRBJ2-7; unclear D gene. V was clipped by 0 bases and J by 2 bases, with 8 bases between them. Germline lookup yields CDR1 GTSNPN and CDR2 SVGIG (reference sequence). This CDR3 contains 13 residues. Written as DNA, the CDR3 is TGTGCCTGGAGTGTATCGGTTACCTACGAGCAGTACTTC. Protein sequence: CAWSVSVTYEQYF.

The rearrangement joins TRBV19 to TRBJ2-7, with D unclear. Trimming removed 2 bases from V and 6 bases from J, with 17 bases in between. The length of the CDR3 is 15 residues. Germline V CDR1 and CDR2: LNHDA, SQIVND (reference sequence). CDR3 in amino acids: CASSINSAGLLEQYF. CDR3 DNA: TGTGCCAGTAGTATAAACTCGGCAGGCCTCCTCGAGCAGTACTTC.

DNA of the CDR3: TGTGCCAGCAGCTTAACGGCGGGAGGTCTCCCCGGGGAGCTGTTTTTT. Translating it yields CASSLTAGGLPGELFF. The gene calls are TRBV7-3 and TRBJ2-2, with 8 positions matching TRBD2. There are 16 residues in the CDR3. The V segment lost 0 bases and the J segment 6 bases; nucleotides outside the gene matches: 6. The germline CDR1 and CDR2 sequences are SGHTA and FQGTGA.

The V call is TRBV18, the J call TRBJ1-1; 10 bases fit TRBD1. Per germline, CDR1 KGHSH and CDR2 LQKENI. Trimming removed 1 base from V and 3 bases from J; junction bases left unmatched: 5. The CDR3 totals 16 residues. The CDR3 nucleotides read TGTGCCAGCTCACCACAAGCCGGGACAGGGGACACTGAAGCTTTCTTT. This gives the protein CASSPQAGTGDTEAFF.

This chain links TRBV11-2 with TRBJ2-5; 7 bases line up with TRBD1. V lost 3 bases to trimming and J lost 4 bases; unmatched junction nucleotides: 2. This CDR3 has 13 amino acids. Per germline, CDR1 SGHAT and CDR2 FQNNGV. The chain's CDR3 is CASSLTGPETQYF. For the CDR3, the DNA is TGTGCCAGCAGCTTGACAGGGCCAGAGACCCAGTACTTC.

This chain joins TRBV11-3 and TRBJ1-4; 7 bases line up with TRBD1. Per the germline V gene, CDR1 is SGHNT and CDR2 is YENEEA. J gave up 5 bases and V 3 bases, and 9 bases lay outside the gene matches. This CDR3 is built from 16 residues. CDR3 bases: TGTGCCAGCAGCTTCTCTAGGGACAGTAGGAATGAAAAACTGTTTTTT. Its translation: CASSFSRDSRNEKLFF.

The CDR3 here is CASSVPGGGSPSGANVLTF. DNA of the CDR3: TGTGCCAGCAGTGTCCCAGGGGGCGGTTCCCCCTCTGGGGCCAACGTCCTGACTTTC. The V call is TRBV2, the J call TRBJ2-6, with 8 bases that match TRBD1. Germline V gene sequence: CDR1 SNHLY, CDR2 FYNNEI. CDR3 length: 19 amino acids. V shed 4 bases, J shed 0 bases, and the junction held 11 bases outside the gene matches.